This T cell receptor (beta chain) came from a study of neurological immune-mediated disorders. Study-wide background: Among the roughly 35 patients with multiple sclerosis, roughly 30 were relapsing-remitting, while 3 were secondary progressive. Broader study findings: The absence of any CDR3 amino acid sequence shared by expanded clones across subjects suggests that repertoires were private in all groups. There was no clinical or MRI feature that was associated with the multiple sclerosis repertoire cluster. In HTLV-1-associated myelopathy, TCR clonal expansion was greatest, and in multiple sclerosis it was least, below healthy controls.

The CDR3 totals 15 residues. Trimming cost V 4 bases and J 2 bases, with 13 bases left between them. Germline V gene sequence: CDR1 SGHRS, CDR2 YFSETQ. A single record per CDR3 protein comes from TCRdb applying MiXCR to the 5' RACE reads. The sample lists roughly 100,000 distinct CDR3 sequences; approximately 3.3% were seen once. This clonotype was recorded at least ten times. What it recognizes is unknown. The sequenced sample was PBMCs. The clonotype comes from a woman between 18 and 30 years old with multiple sclerosis. The chain couples TRBV5-1 to TRBJ2-1, with D tentatively TRBD1 or TRBD2 (5 bases each). The CDR3 here is CASSQGDGTYNEQFF. In DNA form, the CDR3 reads TGCGCCAGCAGCCAAGGGGACGGAACCTACAATGAGCAGTTCTTC.